This T cell receptor (beta chain) was identified in a study of blood T cell repertoires in COVID-19. Study details: Sites in the United States, Italy and Spain provided acute and convalescent COVID-19 samples. PBMCs, B-cell-depleted T cells, or T cells were the source of the cDNA or gDNA that made up the material.

Authors' processing steps: Estimation of nucleated cell counts was performed using reference gene primer amplification. The table came from immunoSEQ multiplex PCR; TCRdb's copy has only in-frame clones and leaves some out. The V and J calls and clone size are taken from that table; D and trimming were inferred from the DNA. The data hold about 140,000 clones, with approximately 84% observed a single time. The sequenced sample consisted of peripheral blood. The sequence was obtained from a woman aged 55 to 70 with acute or convalescent COVID-19.

CDR3 sequence: CASRLSNTEAFF. Written as DNA, the CDR3 is TGTGCCAGCAGACTTTCGAACACTGAAGCTTTCTTT. The rearrangement uses TRBV2 and TRBJ1-1; D gene ambiguous. The germline gives CDR1 SNHLY, CDR2 FYNNEI. The CDR3 sequence is 12 residues long. Trimming took off 6 bases at V and 1 base at J, with 6 bases between the two ends.